In its sample, the clone carrying this TCR beta chain was seen once. Antigen unknown. The data are from a study of cytomegalovirus exposure and HLA in healthy donors. Study conclusions and caveats: Cytomegalovirus-associated TCR beta chains were listed, numbering approximately 150.

Trimming removed 4 bases from V and 1 base from J; junction bases left unmatched: 10. Germline values: CDR1 MGHDK, CDR2 SYGVNS. The CDR3 extends over 17 amino acids. PCR employed 60 Vbeta and 13 Jbeta primers. Profiling relied on immunoSEQ multiplex PCR, and the TCRdb table lists in-frame clones only, not all of them. The sample has around 200,000 clones; 80% are singletons. The chain is built from TRBV25-1 and TRBJ2-5; TRBD2 agrees at 9 bases. This receptor was identified in a boy younger than 18 in good health and CMV-seronegative. What was sequenced was PBMCs. CDR3 nucleotide sequence: TGTGCCAGCAGTGGACCGACAAAGACTAGCGGCCAAGAGACCCAGTACTTC. It encodes CASSGPTKTSGQETQYF.